The TCR beta chain under discussion was sequenced for a study of T cell responses to AZD1222 COVID-19 vaccine. CDR1 and CDR2 from the germline V gene are MNHEY and SMNVEV (reference sequence). V lost 2 bases to trimming and J lost 3 bases, with 8 bases between them. This CDR3 is built from 13 residues. Sequencing used immunoSEQ multiplex PCR; TCRdb keeps in-frame clones, though not all of them. This table holds more than 80,000 clones, more than 80% found once. This TCR came from an adult who received the AZD1222 COVID-19 vaccine. The chain has TRBV27 and TRBJ2-7; possible D gene TRBD1, 5 bases. The specimen comprised peripheral blood, sampled 28 days after the second AZD1222 dose. The CDR3 nucleotides read TGTGCCAGCAGTTTACAGGGATTCTACGAGCAGTACTTC. Translation: CASSLQGFYEQYF.